The 19 T cell receptor beta chains listed next were all sequenced from one sample in a study of blood T cells in healthy people across ages. Using a J-beta primer mix together with a sample-barcoded 5' primer, a second PCR was run for 7 to 11 cycles. MiXCR, applied by TCRdb to the 5' RACE reads, yields one record per CDR3 protein. The data show approximately 690,000 distinct CDR3 sequences, around 38% seen once. Sequencing was carried out using blood. The receptors here all came from a man older than 75 in good health.

The V gene is TRBV6-5, the J gene TRBJ2-7, with 9 bases matching TRBD1. The germline V gene has CDR1 MNHEY and CDR2 SVGAGI. Trimming cost V 6 bases and J 0 bases; bases outside gene matches: 6. This CDR3 is 15 amino acids long. CDR3 nucleotides: TGTGCCAGCAGGGGACAGGGTGACCTCTCCTACGAGCAGTACTTC. Translation gives CASRGQGDLSYEQYF.

This clonotype was detected only a few times. The chain links TRBV15 to TRBJ2-1, with D hard to call. Germline V gene sequence: CDR1 LNHNV, CDR2 YYDKDF (reference sequence). The CDR3 is 16 amino acids. V lost 3 bases and J 4 bases, leaving 16 bases between the germline ends. This chain's CDR3 is CATSSQTLVIYNEQFF. The CDR3 DNA is TGTGCCACCAGCAGCCAGACCCTCGTAATATACAATGAGCAGTTCTTC.

The chain joins TRBV6-5 to TRBJ2-7; D is perhaps TRBD1 or TRBD2 (5 bases each). Germline V lookup: CDR1 MNHEY, CDR2 SVGAGI. V was trimmed by 4 bases and J by 2 bases, leaving 12 bases between them. CDR3 size: 14 residues. The CDR3 region is CASSSRDPPYEQYF. The CDR3 region has the DNA TGTGCCAGCAGTTCTCGGGACCCCCCCTACGAGCAGTACTTC.

This clonotype occurred a few times. V is TRBV2 and J is TRBJ2-7; a weak D match, TRBD1 (5 bases). V lost 5 bases to trimming and J lost 2 bases, with 7 bases between them. Germline V gene sequence: CDR1 SNHLY, CDR2 FYNNEI. This CDR3 is 12 amino acids long. The CDR3, as DNA: TGTGCCAGCAGTACGGACACCTACGAGCAGTACTTC. Its protein is CASSTDTYEQYF.

The genes are TRBV5-1 and TRBJ2-2; a weak D match, TRBD1 (6 bases). Germline V gene sequence: CDR1 SGHRS, CDR2 YFSETQ. This CDR3 is 13 amino acids long. V was trimmed by 4 bases and J by 5 bases, leaving 9 bases between them. The CDR3 nucleotides are TGCGCCAGCAGCCCAGGGGTAACCGGGGAGCTGTTTTTT. Protein: CASSPGVTGELFF.

The chain couples TRBV20-1 to TRBJ2-1, with 7 bases aligning to TRBD2. After removal of 4 bases from V and 0 bases from J, the junction contained 3 bases not matched to a gene. CDR3 length: 14 residues. From germline, CDR1 is DFQATT and CDR2 SNEGSKA (reference sequence). CDR3 sequence: CSATIAGSYNEQFF. In nucleotides, the CDR3 is TGCAGTGCTACCATAGCGGGCTCCTACAATGAGCAGTTCTTC.

This clonotype occurred many times. The gene calls are TRBV14 and TRBJ2-5; the D is unclear. Trimming shortened V by 0 bases and J by 7 bases, and 9 bases separated the two germline ends. Per the germline V gene, CDR1 is SGHDN and CDR2 is FVKESK. This CDR3 is built from 13 residues. This CDR3 reads CASSQERPGTQYF. CDR3 sequence (DNA): TGTGCCAGCAGCCAAGAAAGGCCCGGGACCCAGTACTTC.

The chain employs TRBV5-1 and TRBJ1-2; 12 bases map to TRBD1. The CDR3 length is 15 residues. The germline gives CDR1 SGHRS, CDR2 YFSETQ. V trimming: 4 bases; J trimming: 6 bases; junction bases outside the gene matches: 7. The CDR3 bases are TGCGCCAGCAGCGTCCGGGACAGGGGGCGTGATGGCTACACCTTC. This encodes CASSVRDRGRDGYTF.

J is TRBJ1-4 and V is TRBV6-2 or TRBV6-3; 7 bases fit TRBD1. This CDR3 spans 12 amino acids. Germline V gene sequence: CDR1 MNHEY, CDR2 SVGEGT. V was pared by 8 bases and J by 7 bases, with 4 bases of the junction left unmatched. CDR3 protein: CASADRAEKLFF. The CDR3 region has the DNA TGTGCCAGCGCTGACAGGGCTGAAAAACTGTTTTTT.

This clonotype was recorded a few times. The chain carries TRBV7-3 and TRBJ2-1; 11 bases line up with TRBD2. With V trimmed by 3 bases and J by 9 bases, 7 bases remained unmatched. Germline CDR1 and CDR2: SGHTA and FQGTGA. The CDR3 totals 15 residues. CDR3 DNA sequence: TGTGCCAGCAGCTTCTCCGGGACTAGCGGAGGTGAGCAGTTCTTC. This translates into CASSFSGTSGGEQFF.

The chain employs TRBV3-1 and TRBJ1-6; 7 bases agree with TRBD1. Looked up from germline, CDR1 is LGHDT and CDR2 is YNNKEL (reference sequence). J was trimmed by 9 bases and V by 1 base; bases with no gene match: 6. The CDR3 consists of 15 residues. CDR3 in amino acids: CASSQVYRGPSPLHF. The DNA of the CDR3 is TGTGCCAGCAGCCAAGTCTACAGGGGACCTTCACCCCTCCACTTT.

CDR3 in DNA: TGTGCCAGCAGAGACTTGACAGGGATCACCGGGGAGCTGTTTTTT. Encoded protein: CASRDLTGITGELFF. This chain connects TRBV28 to TRBJ2-2, with 7 bases matching TRBD1. This CDR3 spans 15 amino acids. Trimming took 6 bases from V and 4 from J; bases not matched to a gene: 8. Germline V gene lookup returns CDR1 MDHEN and CDR2 SYDVKM.

The chain is built from TRBV5-4 and TRBJ2-3; perhaps TRBD1 as D (5 bases). The CDR3 totals 14 residues. Between the trimmed V and J ends, which lost 4 bases and 4 bases, there was a span of 13 bases. Germline CDR1 reads SGHNT; CDR2 reads YYREEE (reference sequence). CDR3 nucleotides: TGTGCCAGCAGCCCCATGGGGCTGGCAGATACGCAGTATTTT. Translated: CASSPMGLADTQYF.

This sequence joins TRBV6-2 or TRBV6-3 and TRBJ2-1; D remains ambiguous. Germline assignment: CDR1 MNHEY and CDR2 SVGEGT. The CDR3 sequence is 16 residues long. V lost 0 bases and J 3 bases, leaving 12 bases between the germline ends. For the CDR3, the DNA is TGTGCCAGCAGTTACTCAGAGCCACTCGTCTACAATGAGCAGTTCTTC. Residues: CASSYSEPLVYNEQFF.

This chain links TRBV12-3 or TRBV12-4 with TRBJ2-1; 11 positions match TRBD2. After removal of 3 bases from V and 13 bases from J, the junction contained 11 bases not matched to a gene. The CDR3 consists of 15 residues. The CDR3 protein is CASSFSGGAGLVQFF. The CDR3 coding sequence is TGTGCCAGCAGTTTTAGCGGGGGGGCCGGTTTAGTCCAGTTCTTC.

This clonotype showed up just a few times. The chain is built from TRBV6-5 and TRBJ2-1; D is undetermined. The CDR3 totals 17 residues. Germline CDR1 MNHEY, CDR2 SVGAGI. The germline V and J ends were trimmed by 4 bases and 0 bases, with 16 bases remaining between them. The chain's CDR3 is CASSSRVRSSSYNEQFF. The CDR3, as DNA: TGTGCCAGCAGTTCTCGGGTGAGATCGAGCTCCTACAATGAGCAGTTCTTC.

There are a few counts of this clonotype. The V call is TRBV7-9, the J call TRBJ1-1; 9 bases are a match to TRBD1. Germline lookup yields CDR1 SEHNR and CDR2 FQNEAQ (reference sequence). This CDR3 has 15 amino acids. V dropped 6 bases and J dropped 1; count of bases not matched to a gene: 6. Here the CDR3 DNA reads TGTGCCAGCAGGCCCTGGACAGGGGAGAACACTGAAGCTTTCTTT. Translating gives CASRPWTGENTEAFF.

This clonotype came up a few times. The CDR3 is CASSQAYNQPQHF. For the CDR3, the DNA is TGTGCCAGCAGCCAAGCATACAATCAGCCCCAGCATTTT. The chain uses TRBV14 and TRBJ1-5, with D uncertain. Trimming stripped 1 base from V and 3 bases from J, with 4 bases between. Germline V CDR1 and CDR2: SGHDN, FVKESK. The length of the CDR3 is 13 residues. Supplemented by reference TRBV14 and TRBJ1-5, the full variable domain reads EAGVTQFPSHSVIEKGQTVTLRCDPISGHDNLYWYRRVMGKEIKFLLHFVKESKQDESGMPNNRFLAERTGGTYSTLKVQPAELEDSGVYFCASSQAYNQPQHFGDGTRLSIL.

The sample holds a few counts of this clonotype. This chain connects TRBV4-1 to TRBJ2-5; 13 bases line up with TRBD2. The CDR3 runs 19 residues. Trimming cost V 0 bases and J 0 bases; bases outside gene matches: 7. The germline CDR1 and CDR2 sequences are MGHRA and YSYEKL. CDR3 residues: CASSQDRTSGGMYQETQYF. The CDR3 bases are TGCGCCAGCAGCCAAGATAGGACTAGCGGGGGTATGTACCAAGAGACCCAGTACTTC.